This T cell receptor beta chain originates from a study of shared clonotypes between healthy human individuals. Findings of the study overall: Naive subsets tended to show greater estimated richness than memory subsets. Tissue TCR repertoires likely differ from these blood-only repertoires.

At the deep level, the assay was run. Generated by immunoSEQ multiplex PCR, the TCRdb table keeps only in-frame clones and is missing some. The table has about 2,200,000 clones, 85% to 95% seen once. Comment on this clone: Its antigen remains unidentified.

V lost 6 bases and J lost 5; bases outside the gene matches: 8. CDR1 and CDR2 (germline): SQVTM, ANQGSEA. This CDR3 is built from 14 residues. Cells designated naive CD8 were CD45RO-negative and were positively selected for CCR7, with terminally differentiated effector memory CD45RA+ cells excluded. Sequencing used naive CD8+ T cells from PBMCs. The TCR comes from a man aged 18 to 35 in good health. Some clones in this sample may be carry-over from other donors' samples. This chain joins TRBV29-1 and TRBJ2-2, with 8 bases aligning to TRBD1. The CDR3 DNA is TGCAGCGTAGAAACAGGGGGTACGACCGGGGAGCTGTTTTTT. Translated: CSVETGGTTGELFF.